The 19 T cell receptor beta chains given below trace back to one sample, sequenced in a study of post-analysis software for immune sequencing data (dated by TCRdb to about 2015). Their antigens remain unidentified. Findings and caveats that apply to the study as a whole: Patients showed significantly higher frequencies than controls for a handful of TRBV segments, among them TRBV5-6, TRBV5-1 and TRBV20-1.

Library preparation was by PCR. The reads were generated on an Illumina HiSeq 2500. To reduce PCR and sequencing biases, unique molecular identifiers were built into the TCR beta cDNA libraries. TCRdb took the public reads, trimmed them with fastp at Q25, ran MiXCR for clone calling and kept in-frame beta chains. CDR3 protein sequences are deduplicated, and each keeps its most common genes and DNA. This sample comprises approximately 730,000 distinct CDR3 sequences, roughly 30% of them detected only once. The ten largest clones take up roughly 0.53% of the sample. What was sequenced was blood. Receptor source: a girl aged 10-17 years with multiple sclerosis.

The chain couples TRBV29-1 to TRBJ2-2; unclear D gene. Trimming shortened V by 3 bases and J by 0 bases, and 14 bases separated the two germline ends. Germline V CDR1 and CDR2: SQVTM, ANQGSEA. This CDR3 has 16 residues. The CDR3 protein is CSVDSDGYPNTGELFF. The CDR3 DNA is TGCAGCGTTGACTCGGACGGATACCCGAACACCGGGGAGCTGTTTTTT.

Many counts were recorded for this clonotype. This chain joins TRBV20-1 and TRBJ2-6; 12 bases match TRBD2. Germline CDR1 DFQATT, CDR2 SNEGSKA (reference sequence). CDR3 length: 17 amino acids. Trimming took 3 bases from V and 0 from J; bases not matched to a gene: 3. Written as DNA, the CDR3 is TGCAGTGCTAGTCAGACTAGCGGGAGCTCTGGGGCCAACGTCCTGACTTTC. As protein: CSASQTSGSSGANVLTF.

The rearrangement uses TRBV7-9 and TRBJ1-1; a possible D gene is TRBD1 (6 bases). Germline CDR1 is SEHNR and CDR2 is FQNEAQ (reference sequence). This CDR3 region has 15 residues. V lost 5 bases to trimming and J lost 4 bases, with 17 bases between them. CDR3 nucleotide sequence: TGTGCCAGCAGCCCGAGGGGCAGGGGTTTCACTGAAGCTTTCTTT. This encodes CASSPRGRGFTEAFF.

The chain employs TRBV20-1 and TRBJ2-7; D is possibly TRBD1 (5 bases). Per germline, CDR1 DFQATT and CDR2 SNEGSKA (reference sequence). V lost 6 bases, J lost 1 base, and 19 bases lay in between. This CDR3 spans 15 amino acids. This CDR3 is CSASGGTGVSYEQYF. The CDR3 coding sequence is TGCAGTGCCAGTGGTGGAACAGGAGTTTCCTACGAGCAGTACTTC.

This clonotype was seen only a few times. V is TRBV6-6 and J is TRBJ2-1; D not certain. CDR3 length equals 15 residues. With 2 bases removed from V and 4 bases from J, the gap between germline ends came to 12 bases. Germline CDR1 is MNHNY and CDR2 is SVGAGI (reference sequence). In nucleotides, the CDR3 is TGTGCCAGCAGTTACCCTGGGCCTCGGTACAATGAGCAGTTCTTC. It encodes CASSYPGPRYNEQFF.

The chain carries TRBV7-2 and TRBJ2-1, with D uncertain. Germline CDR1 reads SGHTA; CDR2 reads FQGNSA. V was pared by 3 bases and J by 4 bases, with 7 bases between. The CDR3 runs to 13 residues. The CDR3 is CASSLYGYNEQFF. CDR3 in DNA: TGTGCCAGCAGCTTGTACGGGTACAATGAGCAGTTCTTC.

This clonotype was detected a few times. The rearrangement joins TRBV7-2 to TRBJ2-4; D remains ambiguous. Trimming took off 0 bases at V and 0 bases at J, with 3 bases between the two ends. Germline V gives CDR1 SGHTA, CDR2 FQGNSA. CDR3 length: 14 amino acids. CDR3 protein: CASSLAVAKNIQYF. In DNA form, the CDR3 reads TGTGCCAGCAGCTTAGCCGTAGCCAAAAACATTCAGTACTTC.

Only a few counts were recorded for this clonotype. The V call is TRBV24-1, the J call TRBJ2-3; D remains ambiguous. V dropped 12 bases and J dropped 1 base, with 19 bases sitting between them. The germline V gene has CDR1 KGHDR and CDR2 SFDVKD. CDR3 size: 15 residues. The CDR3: CAVADRTRGTDTQYF. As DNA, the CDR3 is TGTGCCGTCGCCGACCGGACCAGAGGCACAGATACGCAGTATTTT.

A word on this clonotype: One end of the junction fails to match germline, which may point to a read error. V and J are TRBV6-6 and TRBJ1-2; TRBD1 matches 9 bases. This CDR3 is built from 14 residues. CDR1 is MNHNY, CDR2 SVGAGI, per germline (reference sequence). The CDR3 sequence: CASSRPGTGSGDTF. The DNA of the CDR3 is TGTGCCAGCAGTCGTCCCGGGACAGGGTCTGGCGACACCTTC.

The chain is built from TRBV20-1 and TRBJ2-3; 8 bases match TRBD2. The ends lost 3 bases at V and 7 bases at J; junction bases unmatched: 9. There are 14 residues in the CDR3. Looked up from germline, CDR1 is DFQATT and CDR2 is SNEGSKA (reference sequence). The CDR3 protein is CSARGGGGLHTQYF. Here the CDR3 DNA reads TGCAGTGCTAGGGGGGGCGGGGGGTTACATACGCAGTATTTT.

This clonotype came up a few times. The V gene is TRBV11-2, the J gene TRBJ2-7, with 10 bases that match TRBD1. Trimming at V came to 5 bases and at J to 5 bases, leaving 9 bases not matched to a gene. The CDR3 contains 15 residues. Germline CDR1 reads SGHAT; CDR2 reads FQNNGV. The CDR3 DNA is TGTGCCAGCAGCCGGACAGGGGGACTTTGGGACGAGCAGTACTTC. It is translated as CASSRTGGLWDEQYF.

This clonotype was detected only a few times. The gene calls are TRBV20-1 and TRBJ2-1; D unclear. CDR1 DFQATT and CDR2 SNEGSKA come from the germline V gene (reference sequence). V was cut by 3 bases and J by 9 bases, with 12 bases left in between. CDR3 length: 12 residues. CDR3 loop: CSARGGMGEQFF. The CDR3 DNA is TGCAGTGCTAGGGGTGGCATGGGTGAGCAGTTCTTC.

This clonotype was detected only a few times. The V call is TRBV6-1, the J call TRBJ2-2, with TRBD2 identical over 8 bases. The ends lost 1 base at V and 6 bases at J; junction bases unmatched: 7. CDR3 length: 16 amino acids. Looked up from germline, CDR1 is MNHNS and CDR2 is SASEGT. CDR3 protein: CASSEVRGEGAGELFF. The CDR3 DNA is TGTGCCAGCAGTGAAGTGCGGGGGGAAGGGGCCGGGGAGCTGTTTTTT.

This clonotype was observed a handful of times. CDR3 sequence: CASSLEDNTDTQYF. CDR3 bases: TGTGCCAGCAGCTTAGAGGACAACACAGATACGCAGTATTTT. The J gene is TRBJ2-3, the V gene TRBV7-9; a possible D gene is TRBD1 (5 bases). Per the germline V gene, CDR1 is SEHNR and CDR2 is FQNEAQ (reference sequence). The CDR3 covers 14 residues. V lost 1 base to trimming and J lost 2 bases, with 7 bases between them.

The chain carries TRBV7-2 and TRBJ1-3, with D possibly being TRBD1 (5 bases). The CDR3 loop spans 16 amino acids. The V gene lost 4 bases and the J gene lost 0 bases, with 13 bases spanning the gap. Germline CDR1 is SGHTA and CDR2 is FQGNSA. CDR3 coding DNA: TGTGCCAGCAGCTACACCCCGGGACCCTCTGGAAACACCATATATTTT. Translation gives CASSYTPGPSGNTIYF.

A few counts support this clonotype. CDR3 region: CASSLLPSGTFTSYEQYF. The CDR3 bases are TGTGCCAGCAGTTTGTTGCCTAGCGGGACCTTCACTTCCTACGAGCAGTACTTC. This chain links TRBV27 with TRBJ2-7, with TRBD2 matching over 9 bases. Trimming at V came to 3 bases and at J to 1 base, leaving 13 bases not matched to a gene. Germline CDR1 MNHEY, CDR2 SMNVEV (reference sequence). This CDR3 has 18 residues.

CDR3 bases: TGCGCCAGCAGCTTGGGTTCGACAGGGGGCTTGGCAGAGCTGTTTTTT. Protein sequence: CASSLGSTGGLAELFF. V gene TRBV5-1 combines with J gene TRBJ2-2, with 10 nucleotides matching TRBD1. The CDR3 runs to 16 residues. V trimming: 0 bases; J trimming: 11 bases; junction bases outside the gene matches: 10. Germline assignment: CDR1 SGHRS and CDR2 YFSETQ.

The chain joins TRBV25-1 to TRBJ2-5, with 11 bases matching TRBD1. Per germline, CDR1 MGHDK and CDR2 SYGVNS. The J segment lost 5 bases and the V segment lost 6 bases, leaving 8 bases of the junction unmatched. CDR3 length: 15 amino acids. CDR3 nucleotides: TGTGCCAGCAGCCCCCCCGGGACAGGGGGGGAGACCCAGTACTTC. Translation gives CASSPPGTGGETQYF.

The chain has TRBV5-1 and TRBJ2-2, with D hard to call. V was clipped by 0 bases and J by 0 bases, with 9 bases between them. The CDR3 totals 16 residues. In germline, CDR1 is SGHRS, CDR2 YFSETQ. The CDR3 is CASSLVRHSNTGELFF. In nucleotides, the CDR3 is TGCGCCAGCAGCTTGGTTAGACACTCGAACACCGGGGAGCTGTTTTTT.